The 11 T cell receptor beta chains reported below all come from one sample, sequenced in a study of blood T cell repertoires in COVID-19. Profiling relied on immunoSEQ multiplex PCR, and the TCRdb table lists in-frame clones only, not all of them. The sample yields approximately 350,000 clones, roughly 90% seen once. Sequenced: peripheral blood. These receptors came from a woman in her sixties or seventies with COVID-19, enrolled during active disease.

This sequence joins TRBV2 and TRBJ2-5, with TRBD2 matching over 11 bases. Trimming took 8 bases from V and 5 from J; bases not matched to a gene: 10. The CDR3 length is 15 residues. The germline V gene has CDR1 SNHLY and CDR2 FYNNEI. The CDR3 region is CASDIAGGRRETQYF. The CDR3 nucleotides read TGTGCCAGCGATATAGCGGGGGGGCGGAGGGAGACCCAGTACTTC.

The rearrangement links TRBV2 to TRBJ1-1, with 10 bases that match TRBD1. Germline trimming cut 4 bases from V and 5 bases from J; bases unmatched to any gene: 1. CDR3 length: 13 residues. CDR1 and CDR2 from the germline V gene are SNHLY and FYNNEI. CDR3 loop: CASSVGQGTEAFF. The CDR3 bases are TGTGCCAGCAGTGTGGGACAGGGGACTGAAGCTTTCTTT.

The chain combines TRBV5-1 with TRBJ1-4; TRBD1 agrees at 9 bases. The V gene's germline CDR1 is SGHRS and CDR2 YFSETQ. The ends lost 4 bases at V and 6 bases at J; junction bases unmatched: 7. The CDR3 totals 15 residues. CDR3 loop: CASSVTGTGYEKLFF. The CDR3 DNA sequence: TGCGCCAGCAGCGTGACCGGGACAGGGTATGAAAAACTGTTTTTT. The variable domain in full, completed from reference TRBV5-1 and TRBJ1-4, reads KAGVTQTPRYLIKTRGQQVTLSCSPISGHRSVSWYQQTPGQGLQFLFEYFSETQRNKGNFPGRFSGRQFSNSRSEMNVSTLELGDSALYLCASSVTGTGYEKLFFGSGTQLSVL.

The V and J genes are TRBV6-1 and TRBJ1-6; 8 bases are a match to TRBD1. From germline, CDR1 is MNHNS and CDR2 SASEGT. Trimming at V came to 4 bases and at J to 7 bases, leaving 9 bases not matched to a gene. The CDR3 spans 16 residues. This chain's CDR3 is CASSGQGIGINSPLHF. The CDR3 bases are TGTGCCAGCAGTGGACAGGGGATCGGGATAAATTCACCCCTCCACTTT.

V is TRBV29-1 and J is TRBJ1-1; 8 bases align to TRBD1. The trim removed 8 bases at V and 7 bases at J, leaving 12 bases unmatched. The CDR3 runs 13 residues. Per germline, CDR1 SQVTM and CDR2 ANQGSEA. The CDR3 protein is CSYSWTGPFEAFF. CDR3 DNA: TGCAGCTATTCCTGGACAGGGCCCTTTGAAGCTTTCTTT.

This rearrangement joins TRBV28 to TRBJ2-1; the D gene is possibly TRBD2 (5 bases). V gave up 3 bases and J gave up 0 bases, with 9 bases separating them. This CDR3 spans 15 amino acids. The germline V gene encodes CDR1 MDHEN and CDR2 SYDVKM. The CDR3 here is CASSFYGSSYNEQFF. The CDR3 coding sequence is TGTGCCAGCAGTTTCTATGGGAGCTCCTACAATGAGCAGTTCTTC.

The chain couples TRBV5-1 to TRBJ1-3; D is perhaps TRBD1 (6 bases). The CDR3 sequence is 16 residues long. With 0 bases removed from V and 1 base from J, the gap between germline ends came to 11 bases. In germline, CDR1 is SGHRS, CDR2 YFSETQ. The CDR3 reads CASSLALTGSGNTIYF. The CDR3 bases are TGCGCCAGCAGCTTGGCACTGACAGGTTCTGGAAACACCATATATTTT.

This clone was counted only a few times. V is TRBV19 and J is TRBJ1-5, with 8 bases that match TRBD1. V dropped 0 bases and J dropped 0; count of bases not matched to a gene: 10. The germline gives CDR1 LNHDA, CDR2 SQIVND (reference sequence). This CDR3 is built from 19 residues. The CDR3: CASSIETGDIFYSNQPQHF. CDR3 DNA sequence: TGTGCCAGTAGTATAGAGACAGGGGACATTTTTTATAGCAATCAGCCCCAGCATTTT.

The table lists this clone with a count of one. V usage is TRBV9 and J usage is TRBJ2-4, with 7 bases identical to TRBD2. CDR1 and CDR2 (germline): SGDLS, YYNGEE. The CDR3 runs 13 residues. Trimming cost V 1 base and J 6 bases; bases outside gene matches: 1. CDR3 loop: CASSVPGGNIQYF. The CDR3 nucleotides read TGTGCCAGCAGCGTACCGGGGGGAAACATTCAGTACTTC.

The CDR3 protein is CASSPGGGVSPLHF. The CDR3 DNA follows: TGTGCCAGCAGCCCCGGGGGGGGAGTCTCACCCCTCCACTTT. The J gene is TRBJ1-6, the V gene TRBV11-2; possibly TRBD1 for D (5 bases). V was shortened by 5 bases and J by 10 bases, with 15 bases between the two germline ends. Germline V gene sequence: CDR1 SGHAT, CDR2 FQNNGV. The CDR3 consists of 14 residues.

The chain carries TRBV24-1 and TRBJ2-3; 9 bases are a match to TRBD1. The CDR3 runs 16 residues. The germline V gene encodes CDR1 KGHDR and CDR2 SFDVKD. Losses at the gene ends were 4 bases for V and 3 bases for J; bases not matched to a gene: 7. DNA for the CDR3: TGTGCCACCAGTGAGTCCGGGACAGGGTGGACAGATACGCAGTATTTT. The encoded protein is CATSESGTGWTDTQYF.